This T cell receptor (beta chain) was obtained from a study of cytomegalovirus exposure and HLA in healthy donors. Study findings and constraints: Prior analysis indicated that the majority of TCR beta V segments exhibited productivity approximately 87% or approximately 30% of the time. Among TCR sequences, most were rare, though some public TCRs appeared in many donors.

Use of 60 Vbeta and 13 Jbeta primers characterized the PCR. Data came from immunoSEQ multiplex PCR; TCRdb stores just in-frame clones and leaves some out. The sample has 95,000 to 100,000 clones, 75% seen once. This clone was picked up a small number of times. Antigen specificity is unknown. Germline V gives CDR1 MDHEN, CDR2 SYDVKM. V trimming: 7 bases; J trimming: 7 bases; junction bases outside the gene matches: 17. The CDR3 sequence is 16 residues long. In nominal health when sampled, donors likely had unrecorded immune exposures nonetheless. The sequenced material came from PBMCs. This clonotype was sampled from a man in his fifties or sixties in good health and CMV-seronegative. J is TRBJ2-7 and V is TRBV28; 9 bases agree with TRBD1. CDR3 residues: CASKGTGYGGPGEQYF. In nucleotides, the CDR3 is TGTGCCAGCAAAGGGACAGGGTACGGGGGTCCGGGAGAGCAGTACTTC.